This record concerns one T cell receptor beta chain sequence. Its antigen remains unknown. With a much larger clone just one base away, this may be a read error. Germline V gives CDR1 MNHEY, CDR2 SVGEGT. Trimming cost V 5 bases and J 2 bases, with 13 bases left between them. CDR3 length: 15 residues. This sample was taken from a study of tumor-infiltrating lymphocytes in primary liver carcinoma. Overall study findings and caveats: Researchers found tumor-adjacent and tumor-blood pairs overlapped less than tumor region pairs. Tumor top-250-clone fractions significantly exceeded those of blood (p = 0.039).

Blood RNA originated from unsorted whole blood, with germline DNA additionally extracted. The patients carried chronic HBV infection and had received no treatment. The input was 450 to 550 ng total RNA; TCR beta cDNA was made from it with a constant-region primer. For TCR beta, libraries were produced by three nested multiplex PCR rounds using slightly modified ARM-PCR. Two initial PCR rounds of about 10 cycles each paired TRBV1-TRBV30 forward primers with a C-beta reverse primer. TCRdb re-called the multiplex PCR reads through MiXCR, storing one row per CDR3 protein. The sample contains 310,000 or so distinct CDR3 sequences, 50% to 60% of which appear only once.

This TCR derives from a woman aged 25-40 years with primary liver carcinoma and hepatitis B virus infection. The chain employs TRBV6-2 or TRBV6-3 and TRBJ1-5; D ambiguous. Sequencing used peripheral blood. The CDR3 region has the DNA TGTGCCAGCAGTCATGAGGGCCGAGGCAATCAGCCCCAGCATTTT. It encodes CASSHEGRGNQPQHF.